The entry that follows covers one T cell receptor beta chain sequence. This sample was taken from a study of blood T cells in healthy people across ages. CDR3 size: 14 residues. Trimming removed 1 base from V and 4 bases from J, with 11 bases in between. In germline, CDR1 is SGHTA, CDR2 FQGNSA. Healthy individuals of Caucasian origin from Russia, aged about 6 to 100, served as donors. Together with a sample-barcoded 5' primer, a J-beta primer mix was included in a second PCR lasting about 6 to 11 cycles. TCRdb re-analysed the 5' RACE reads in MiXCR, keeping a single row per CDR3 protein. Of some 710,000 distinct CDR3 sequences listed, 46% are singletons.

Material: blood. The receptor's source is a man older than 75 in good health. V is TRBV7-2 and J is TRBJ2-7; D is unclear. The CDR3 spells CASSLGWAFYEQYF. CDR3 bases: TGTGCCAGCAGCTTAGGCTGGGCCTTTTACGAGCAGTACTTC.